These 31 T cell receptor beta chains came from one sample sequenced in a study of T cells in Graves' hyperthyroidism and ophthalmopathy. Researchers amplified the TCR beta CDR3 regions from RNA transcripts. With the HTBI primer set, the TCR CDR3 went through a first round of RT-PCR. MiXCR, run by TCRdb on the multiplex PCR reads, gives a single entry per CDR3 protein. The repertoire consists of under 400,000 distinct CDR3 sequences, with over 12% occurring once and the leading ten covering approximately 19%. Sequenced input: blood. The source is a woman aged 55-70 years with Graves' ophthalmopathy.

The rearrangement links TRBV5-1 to TRBJ2-2; 14 bases line up with TRBD2. CDR1 and CDR2 (germline): SGHRS, YFSETQ. This CDR3 region has 18 residues. J was trimmed by 0 bases and V by 5 bases; bases with no gene match: 6. The CDR3 sequence is CASSARLAGGSNTGELFF. The DNA for the CDR3 is TGCGCCAGCAGTGCCCGACTAGCGGGAGGGTCGAACACCGGGGAGCTGTTTTTT.

This clonotype was recorded many times. The rearrangement joins TRBV12-3 or TRBV12-4 to TRBJ1-2; 8 bases map to TRBD1. V lost 6 bases, J lost 4 bases, and 1 base stayed unmatched. This CDR3 has 12 residues. The CDR3 spells CASSDRGYGYTF. In DNA form, the CDR3 reads TGTGCCAGCAGCGACAGGGGCTATGGCTACACCTTC.

This clonotype was seen repeatedly, ten times or more. The V and J genes are TRBV20-1 and TRBJ2-5, with 11 bases matching TRBD2. The V segment lost 6 bases and the J segment 0 bases; nucleotides outside the gene matches: 6. This CDR3 spans 15 amino acids. Germline V CDR1 and CDR2: DFQATT, SNEGSKA (reference sequence). For the CDR3, the DNA is TGCAGTGCATTAGCGGGAGGGCCCTACCAAGAGACCCAGTACTTC. Translation: CSALAGGPYQETQYF.

This clonotype was observed at least ten times. The chain joins TRBV5-1 to TRBJ2-1, with D unresolved. CDR3 length: 13 amino acids. The germline gives CDR1 SGHRS, CDR2 YFSETQ. V gave up 2 bases and J gave up 8 bases, with 11 bases separating them. CDR3 residues: CASSFYIGHEQFF. The CDR3 nucleotides read TGCGCCAGCAGCTTCTATATCGGGCATGAGCAGTTCTTC.

This clonotype was detected many times. The chain uses TRBV3-1 and TRBJ2-1; tentatively, D is TRBD1 (6 bases). CDR1 and CDR2 from the germline V gene are LGHDT and YNNKEL (reference sequence). The CDR3 runs 14 residues. Deletions cut 7 bases from V and 8 bases from J, with 18 bases between. The CDR3 DNA sequence: TGTGCCAGCATCCGGCCACAGGGTATCCATGAGCAGTTCTTC. It specifies CASIRPQGIHEQFF.

The chain joins TRBV18 to TRBJ2-2; 12 nucleotides line up with TRBD1. Germline V gene lookup returns CDR1 KGHSH and CDR2 LQKENI. The V gene end was trimmed by 6 bases and the J gene end by 4 bases; junction bases not matched to a gene: 6. CDR3 length: 16 residues. CDR3 nucleotides: TGTGCCAGCTCCCCCGGGACAGGGGGCACCACCGGGGAGCTGTTTTTT. The encoded protein is CASSPGTGGTTGELFF.

The rearrangement links TRBV3-1 to TRBJ2-7; perhaps TRBD2 as D (6 bases). Germline CDR1 reads LGHDT; CDR2 reads YNNKEL (reference sequence). The CDR3 consists of 14 residues. V dropped 1 base and J dropped 3 bases, with 10 bases sitting between them. The DNA for the CDR3 is TGTGCCAGCAGCCAAGGGACTACTGACTACGAGCAGTACTTC. Translating gives CASSQGTTDYEQYF.

The gene calls are TRBV20-1 and TRBJ2-7, with D unclear. This CDR3 contains 13 residues. Trimming removed 0 bases from V and 6 bases from J, with 12 bases in between. CDR1 and CDR2 from the germline V gene are DFQATT and SNEGSKA (reference sequence). CDR3 protein: CSARDPFMGEQYF. The DNA of the CDR3 is TGCAGTGCTAGAGATCCCTTTATGGGCGAGCAGTACTTC.

This clonotype was seen many times. The rearrangement uses TRBV2 and TRBJ2-4; 7 bases are a match to TRBD1. J lost 0 bases, V lost 10 bases, and 12 bases had no gene match. This CDR3 comprises 16 residues. Looked up from germline, CDR1 is SNHLY and CDR2 is FYNNEI. CDR3 region: CATRPGQILAKNIQYF. In DNA form, the CDR3 reads TGTGCCACCCGTCCGGGACAGATTCTAGCCAAAAACATTCAGTACTTC.

The count of this clonotype is one. This sequence joins TRBV19 and TRBJ2-2, with 11 bases lining up with TRBD2. The CDR3 totals 16 residues. Losses at the gene ends were 7 bases for V and 0 bases for J; bases not matched to a gene: 4. Germline lookup yields CDR1 LNHDA and CDR2 SQIVND (reference sequence). In DNA form, the CDR3 reads TGTGCCAGTAACATAGCGGGAGGGGCGAACACCGGGGAGCTGTTTTTT. Translating gives CASNIAGGANTGELFF.

There are a few counts of this clonotype. The chain is built from TRBV28 and TRBJ1-2; 7 bases match TRBD1. V lost 2 bases, J lost 2 bases, and 5 bases stayed unmatched. CDR1 and CDR2 from the germline V gene are MDHEN and SYDVKM. CDR3 length: 15 residues. The CDR3 loop reads CASSLGDSRNYGYTF. CDR3 in DNA: TGTGCCAGCAGTTTAGGGGACAGCCGAAACTATGGCTACACCTTC.

This clonotype was seen at least ten times. The chain links TRBV6-2 or TRBV6-3 to TRBJ1-1, with D perhaps TRBD1 (5 bases). The CDR3 loop spans 14 amino acids. The V gene lost 2 bases and the J gene lost 0 bases, with 7 bases spanning the gap. CDR1 MNHEY and CDR2 SVGEGT come from the germline V gene. For the CDR3, the DNA is TGTGCCAGCAGTTACAGGGGCCTGAACACTGAAGCTTTCTTT. It encodes CASSYRGLNTEAFF.

This clonotype has at least ten counts. V usage is TRBV12-3 or TRBV12-4 and J usage is TRBJ2-1; 8 positions agree with TRBD2. J gave up 7 bases and V 3 bases, and 17 bases lay outside the gene matches. The CDR3 is made up of 18 amino acids. CDR3 sequence (DNA): TGTGCCAGCAGTTTTTTGGCACGAGCCGGGAGGGGAATAAATGAGCAGTTCTTC. Its translation: CASSFLARAGRGINEQFF.

This clonotype was detected ten times or more. The chain joins TRBV12-3 or TRBV12-4 to TRBJ1-1; no firm D call. This CDR3 comprises 14 residues. The V and J ends lost 2 bases and 4 bases respectively, with 11 bases between them. The CDR3 DNA sequence: TGTGCCAGCAGTTTAAACGGGTTTGGCACTGAAGCTTTCTTT. Translating it yields CASSLNGFGTEAFF.

At least ten counts were recorded for this clonotype. The CDR3 nucleotides read TGTGCCAGCAGCTCCAAGGACAGGGTGCCGGATAATGAGCAGTTCTTC. Protein: CASSSKDRVPDNEQFF. The chain uses TRBV5-4 and TRBJ2-1, with TRBD1 matching over 8 bases. The CDR3 length is 16 residues. After removal of 3 bases from V and 7 bases from J, the junction contained 12 bases not matched to a gene. The germline V gene encodes CDR1 SGHNT and CDR2 YYREEE (reference sequence).

The chain links TRBV19 to TRBJ1-5, with D unclear. The V end was cut by 7 bases, the J end by 2 bases, with 9 bases between. Germline lookup yields CDR1 LNHDA and CDR2 SQIVND (reference sequence). The CDR3 sequence is 13 residues long. The CDR3 spells CASKGVGNQPQHF. The CDR3 region has the DNA TGTGCCAGTAAGGGAGTAGGCAATCAGCCCCAGCATTTT. Full variable domain (outside the CDR3, taken from reference TRBV19 and TRBJ1-5): DGGITQSPKYLFRKEGQNVTLSCEQNLNHDAMYWYRQDPGQGLRLIYYSQIVNDFQKGDIAEGYSVSREKKESFPLTVTSAQKNPTAFYLCASKGVGNQPQHFGDGTRLSIL.

The sample holds many counts of this clonotype. The chain couples TRBV7-3 to TRBJ2-7; 7 bases line up with TRBD2. V lost 6 bases and J lost 7; bases outside the gene matches: 15. The germline V gene has CDR1 SGHTA and CDR2 FQGTGA. The CDR3 totals 15 residues. CDR3: CASSESGGPLREQYF. The DNA for the CDR3 is TGTGCCAGCAGTGAGTCGGGAGGCCCTCTACGAGAGCAGTACTTC. Using reference TRBV7-3 and TRBJ2-7 for the parts outside the CDR3, the full variable domain is GAGVSQTPSNKVTEKGKYVELRCDPISGHTALYWYRQSLGQGPEFLIYFQGTGAADDSGLPNDRFFAVRPEGSVSTLKIQRTERGDSAVYLCASSESGGPLREQYFGPGTRLTVT.

This clonotype was observed a handful of times. This chain uses TRBV28 with TRBJ1-1; D remains unclear. Per germline, CDR1 MDHEN and CDR2 SYDVKM. V lost 11 bases and J 0 bases, leaving 10 bases between the germline ends. The CDR3 has 12 amino acids. The CDR3 nucleotides read TGTGCCGCCTCCAAGCTGAACACTGAAGCTTTCTTT. This encodes CAASKLNTEAFF. The full variable domain, rest sourced from reference TRBV28 and TRBJ1-1, is DVKVTQSSRYLVKRTGEKVFLECVQDMDHENMFWYRQDPGLGLRLIYFSYDVKMKEKGDIPEGYSVSREKKERFSLILESASTNQTSMYLCAASKLNTEAFFGQGTRLTVV.

The chain combines TRBV12-3 or TRBV12-4 with TRBJ2-1; the D gene is possibly TRBD2 (6 bases). Trimming cost V 3 bases and J 5 bases, with 11 bases left between them. This CDR3 contains 14 residues. This chain's CDR3 is CASSFAREHNEQFF. In DNA form, the CDR3 reads TGTGCCAGCAGTTTTGCGCGGGAACACAATGAGCAGTTCTTC.

The chain carries TRBV6-4 and TRBJ2-7; maybe TRBD1 (5 bases). Trimming pared 6 bases from V and 5 bases from J, leaving 20 bases between. CDR1 MRHNA and CDR2 SNTAGT come from the germline V gene. The CDR3 is 15 amino acids. The CDR3 loop reads CASRLDSRIGDEQYF. The CDR3 DNA reads as TGTGCCAGCAGATTAGACAGCCGGATCGGAGACGAGCAGTACTTC.

This chain joins TRBV5-6 and TRBJ2-3; 7 bases map to TRBD2. Germline values: CDR1 SGHDT, CDR2 YYEEEE. The CDR3 has 16 residues. Unmatched junction bases numbered 10, after V lost 4 bases and J lost 2 bases. The CDR3 region is CASSGRGGVLTDTQYF. In DNA, the CDR3 is TGTGCCAGCAGCGGGCGGGGAGGGGTCCTCACAGATACGCAGTATTTT.

Details on this clonotype: The CDR3 end shows no conserved phenylalanine or tryptophan, and so a read error is likely. The chain has TRBV28 and TRBJ2-7; D uncertain. This CDR3 has 11 amino acids. Trimming took 4 bases from V and 3 from J, leaving 4 bases between them. Germline V gives CDR1 MDHEN, CDR2 SYDVKM. The CDR3 here is CASSSNYEQYL. CDR3 bases: TGTGCCAGCAGTTCTAACTACGAGCAGTACCTC.

The V and J genes are TRBV6-1 and TRBJ2-2; tentatively, D is TRBD1 or TRBD2 (5 bases each). CDR1 and CDR2 (germline): MNHNS, SASEGT. CDR3 length equals 14 residues. V lost 3 bases and J lost 5, with 10 bases in between. CDR3 coding DNA: TGTGCCAGCAGTGAGACCGGGACGACCGGGGAGCTGTTTTTT. Its translation is CASSETGTTGELFF.

This clonotype has ten or more counts. This chain joins TRBV7-2 and TRBJ2-3; maybe TRBD2 (5 bases). The CDR3 covers 15 residues. The V end was cut by 5 bases, the J end by 0 bases, with 12 bases between. The germline gives CDR1 SGHTA, CDR2 FQGNSA. The CDR3 spells CASSPSPGSTDTQYF. CDR3 bases: TGTGCCAGCAGCCCAAGCCCGGGAAGCACAGATACGCAGTATTTT.

This clonotype occurred many times. The rearrangement links TRBV28 to TRBJ1-1, with 9 bases that match TRBD1. The CDR3 contains 16 residues. Looked up from germline, CDR1 is MDHEN and CDR2 is SYDVKM. V lost 5 bases, J lost 6 bases, and 13 bases stayed unmatched. The CDR3 loop is CASSGGGQGWIAEAFF. The DNA of the CDR3 is TGTGCCAGCAGTGGGGGGGGACAGGGTTGGATCGCTGAAGCTTTCTTT.

This clonotype was counted a few times. V and J are TRBV10-3 and TRBJ2-2; no definite D call. This CDR3 has 12 amino acids. From germline, CDR1 is ENHRY and CDR2 SYGVKD. V was clipped by 5 bases and J by 6 bases, with 7 bases between them. The CDR3 DNA is TGTGCCATCAGTAAGGGCCCCGGGGAGCTGTTTTTT. It yields the protein CAISKGPGELFF.

In its sample, this clonotype was seen many times. V is TRBV3-1 and J is TRBJ2-4; 7 nucleotides align to TRBD1. With 0 bases clipped from V and 5 bases from J, the junction kept 10 bases outside the gene matches. The germline V gene has CDR1 LGHDT and CDR2 YNNKEL (reference sequence). This CDR3 spans 17 amino acids. Here the CDR3 DNA reads TGTGCCAGCAGCCAAGATAGATTGAGGGACAGACAAAACATTCAGTACTTC. It translates to CASSQDRLRDRQNIQYF.

The table lists this clonotype with a count of one. This may come from a read error, since a much larger clone is one base off. This chain joins TRBV6-9 and TRBJ2-5, with 10 nucleotides matching TRBD1. The CDR3 covers 16 residues. Germline lookup yields CDR1 MNHGY and CDR2 SVAAGI. Written as DNA, the CDR3 is TGTGCCAGCAGTTACGCGGGACAGGGGAATCGAGAGGCCCAGTACTTC. Translating gives CASSYAGQGNREAQYF.

The V call is TRBV5-1, the J call TRBJ2-7; the match to TRBD1 covers 7 bases. Germline CDR1 is SGHRS and CDR2 is YFSETQ. After removal of 4 bases from V and 3 bases from J, the junction contained 10 bases not matched to a gene. This CDR3 is 15 amino acids long. The CDR3 protein is CASSPATGRDYEQYF. CDR3 bases: TGCGCCAGCAGCCCGGCGACAGGGAGAGACTACGAGCAGTACTTC.

Remarks on this clonotype: A single base separates this from a much larger clone, so it may be a read error. The gene calls are TRBV2 and TRBJ1-2; D may be TRBD1 (6 bases). Germline CDR1 reads SNHLY; CDR2 reads FYNNEI. V was shortened by 1 base and J by 4 bases, with 10 bases between the two germline ends. This CDR3 comprises 14 residues. The CDR3 sequence is CASSEVGGSYGYTF. As DNA, the CDR3 is TGTGCCAGCAGTGAAGTGGGGGGCTCCTATGGCTACACCTTC.

This clonotype was found a few times. This rearrangement joins TRBV14 to TRBJ2-2, with 12 bases matching TRBD2. The J segment lost 0 bases and the V segment lost 1 base, leaving 3 bases of the junction unmatched. Germline V gene data show CDR1 as SGHDN and CDR2 as FVKESK. The CDR3 consists of 18 residues. The CDR3 sequence: CASSQGLAGAPNTGELFF. CDR3 bases: TGTGCCAGCAGCCAAGGACTAGCGGGAGCTCCGAACACCGGGGAGCTGTTTTTT.